These T cell receptor beta chains were read from a single sample in a study of blood T cell repertoires in COVID-19. Clones were sequenced by immunoSEQ multiplex PCR, and TCRdb holds only the in-frame ones, with some missing. The data contain about 170,000 clones, 75% to 85% of them seen just once; the ten biggest clones take up over 12%. The sample consisted of PBMCs or T cells enriched from blood (not recorded which). The receptors were sampled from a man in his fifties who had recovered from COVID-19. Both conserved end residues are part of each CDR3. Fields, in order: CDR3 length, V gene, D gene, clone size, J gene, CDR3 DNA, CDR3 protein. D genes are given only for firm matches. Clone size is not always given. Where it is, it says once, few, many or a class for expanded clones.

14,TRBV30,TRBD1,once,TRBJ1-6,TGTGCCTGGAGGATAGGACAGGGGTATTCACCCCTCCACTTT,CAWRIGQGYSPLHF
14,TRBV6-5,.,.,TRBJ1-2,TGTGCCACCTCACGGGGGGCGCCTGGGGATGGCTACACCTTC,CATSRGAPGDGYTF
14,TRBV5-1,TRBD1,once,TRBJ2-5,TGCGCCAGCAGCCTCGGACAGGCTCCAGAGACCCAGTACTTC,CASSLGQAPETQYF
14,TRBV4-1,TRBD1,.,TRBJ1-4,TGCGCCAGCAGCCAGACAGGGGGGAATGAAAAACTGTTTTTT,CASSQTGGNEKLFF
15,TRBV9,TRBD1,.,TRBJ1-5,TGTGCCAGCAGCGGCCCCGGGACAGCGGATCAGCCCCAGCATTTT,CASSGPGTADQPQHF
17,TRBV7-8,TRBD2,.,TRBJ2-2,TGTGCCAGCCAGCCAATGCCGGGGGGTACTCTCTCCGGGGAGCTGTTTTTT,CASQPMPGGTLSGELFF
16,TRBV4-1,TRBD2,.,TRBJ2-1,TGCGCCAGCAGCCAAGATACGTGGGGGGGGGACAATGAGCAGTTCTTC,CASSQDTWGGDNEQFF
17,TRBV27,TRBD2,.,TRBJ2-1,TGTGCCAGCAGTTCGCTTACTAGCGGGTGGTCCTACAATGAGCAGTTCTTC,CASSSLTSGWSYNEQFF
18,TRBV24-1,TRBD1,.,TRBJ1-3,TGTGCCACCAGTGATTTAAAGGACAGGGGGATTTATGGAAACACCATATATTTT,CATSDLKDRGIYGNTIYF
13,TRBV7-2,.,.,TRBJ1-1,TGTGCCAGCAGCTCTCTACGGGGTTCTGAAGCTTTCTTT,CASSSLRGSEAFF
15,TRBV6-4,.,.,TRBJ2-7,TGTGCCAGCAGTGAAACTCTAGCAGGAAACTACGAGCAGTACTTC,CASSETLAGNYEQYF
16,TRBV5-5,TRBD1,.,TRBJ1-2,TGTGCCAGCAGCTTGCTGGGACAGGGGGCTGGTTATGGCTACACCTTC,CASSLLGQGAGYGYTF
15,TRBV2,TRBD1,.,TRBJ1-5,TGTGCCAGCAGTTCGGACAGGGGGAGTGGACAGCCCCAGCATTTT,CASSSDRGSGQPQHF
14,TRBV6-5,.,.,TRBJ2-7,TGTGCCAGCAGTCTAGAAGGAAGCTCCTACGAGCAGTACTTC,CASSLEGSSYEQYF
11,TRBV30,TRBD1,once,TRBJ1-3,TGTGCCTGGAGTAGGGGACAGGCCATATATTTT,CAWSRGQAIYF
14,TRBV4-2,.,.,TRBJ2-4,TGTGCCAGCAGCCAAGGGCAAGCCAAAAACATTCAGTACTTC,CASSQGQAKNIQYF